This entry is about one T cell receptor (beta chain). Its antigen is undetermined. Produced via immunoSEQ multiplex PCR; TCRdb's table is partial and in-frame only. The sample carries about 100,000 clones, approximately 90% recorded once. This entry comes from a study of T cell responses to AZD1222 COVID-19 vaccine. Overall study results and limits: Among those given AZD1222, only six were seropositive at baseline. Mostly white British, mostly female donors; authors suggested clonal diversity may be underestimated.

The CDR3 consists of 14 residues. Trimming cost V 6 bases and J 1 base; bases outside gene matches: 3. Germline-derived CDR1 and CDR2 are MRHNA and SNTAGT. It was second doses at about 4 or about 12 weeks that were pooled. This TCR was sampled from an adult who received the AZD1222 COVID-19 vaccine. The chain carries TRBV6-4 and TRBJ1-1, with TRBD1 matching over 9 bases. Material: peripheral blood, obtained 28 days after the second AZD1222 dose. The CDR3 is CASRLGQGNTEAFF. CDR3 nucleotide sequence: TGTGCCAGCAGGCTGGGACAGGGGAACACTGAAGCTTTCTTT.